This T cell receptor (beta chain) was captured by sequencing in a study of control samples from healthy donors and cancer patients. The CDR3 runs 15 residues. The germline V gene encodes CDR1 LNHDA and CDR2 SQIVND (reference sequence). The trim removed 3 bases at V and 5 bases at J, leaving 9 bases unmatched. Here immunoSEQ multiplex PCR was the method, and the copy in TCRdb shows in-frame clones only, minus some. The sample lists fewer than 200,000 clones, about 92% occurring once. This TCR was sampled from a young man in good health. The chain carries TRBV19 and TRBJ1-1, with 7 bases lining up with TRBD1. Material for sequencing was blood. The chain's CDR3 is CASSIFAGTDTEAFF. The CDR3 bases are TGTGCCAGTAGTATCTTTGCCGGGACAGATACTGAAGCTTTCTTT.